What follows are 10 T cell receptor beta chains derived from one specimen sequenced in a study of control samples from healthy donors and cancer patients. TCRdb keeps only in-frame clones here, not all; method: immunoSEQ multiplex PCR. This table has about 83,000 clones, roughly 89% appearing once. The sequenced material came from blood. All receptors come from a man between 45 and 60 years old in good health.

The chain uses TRBV6-6 and TRBJ1-4, with 9 nucleotides matching TRBD1. J was trimmed by 8 bases and V by 5 bases; bases with no gene match: 6. Germline CDR1 reads MNHNY; CDR2 reads SVGAGI (reference sequence). The CDR3 extends over 14 amino acids. The CDR3 coding sequence is TGTGCCAGCAGTCGGGGACAGGGAGTGGAAAAACTGTTTTTT. It encodes CASSRGQGVEKLFF.

This chain connects TRBV24-1 to TRBJ2-2; 13 bases map to TRBD2. Unmatched junction bases numbered 3, after V lost 4 bases and J lost 5 bases. The CDR3 has 16 residues. The germline CDR1 and CDR2 sequences are KGHDR and SFDVKD. CDR3 coding DNA: TGTGCCACCAGTGAGGTGGGACTAGCGGGGACCGGGGAGCTGTTTTTT. It specifies CATSEVGLAGTGELFF.

V and J are TRBV6-5 and TRBJ1-1, with D unresolved. The CDR3 has 14 amino acids. Trimming pared 6 bases from V and 2 bases from J, leaving 13 bases between. CDR1 is MNHEY, CDR2 SVGAGI, per germline. CDR3 sequence (DNA): TGTGCCAGCAGGTCCTGGACGGATAACACTGAAGCTTTCTTT. This translates into CASRSWTDNTEAFF.

The V call is TRBV3-1 (or the pseudogene TRBV3-2), the J call TRBJ1-2; unclear D gene. Germline CDR1 and CDR2: LGHDT and YNNKEL (reference sequence). Between the trimmed V and J ends, which lost 5 bases and 6 bases, there was a span of 19 bases. The CDR3 loop spans 15 amino acids. The CDR3 here is CASSFRTGRVDGYTF. CDR3 DNA: TGTGCCAGCAGCTTCCGGACGGGAAGGGTGGATGGCTACACCTTC.

CDR3 DNA sequence: TGCAGTGCTAGTCTGCCTGGCCGGCCAGATACGCAGTATTTT. Encoded protein: CSASLPGRPDTQYF. V usage is TRBV20-1 and J usage is TRBJ2-3, with D unclear. CDR1 is DFQATT and CDR2 is SNEGSKA in the germline V gene (reference sequence). The CDR3 length is 14 residues. With 3 bases removed from V and 4 bases from J, the gap between germline ends came to 14 bases.

The chain couples TRBV9 to TRBJ2-2; TRBD1 aligns across 7 bases. V was pared by 3 bases and J by 5 bases, with 7 bases of the junction left unmatched. Germline CDR1 is SGDLS and CDR2 is YYNGEE. The CDR3 is 15 amino acids. The chain's CDR3 is CASSARGRGTGELFF. In DNA, the CDR3 is TGTGCCAGCAGCGCGAGGGGGCGTGGAACCGGGGAGCTGTTTTTT.

The chain uses TRBV27 and TRBJ1-5, with 9 bases identical to TRBD1. Germline values: CDR1 MNHEY, CDR2 SMNVEV (reference sequence). The CDR3 has 15 amino acids. V lost 6 bases and J lost 8; bases outside the gene matches: 11. The CDR3 here is CASRRGTGIAEPQHF. CDR3 coding DNA: TGTGCCAGCAGAAGGGGGACAGGGATTGCGGAGCCCCAGCATTTT.

The CDR3 sequence is CASSRAVSKSYEQYF. CDR3 DNA sequence: TGTGCCAGCAGCCGTGCAGTCTCAAAATCCTACGAGCAGTACTTC. The V call is TRBV7-2, the J call TRBJ2-7, with D uncertain. V shed 5 bases and J shed 1 base, with 15 bases lying between them. The CDR3 contains 15 residues. Germline V gene data show CDR1 as SGHTA and CDR2 as FQGNSA.

V usage is TRBV7-7 and J usage is TRBJ2-1; 11 nucleotides agree with TRBD2. The V gene's germline CDR1 is SSHAT and CDR2 FNYEAQ (reference sequence). The V and J ends lost 5 bases and 7 bases, in that order; junction bases with no gene match: 10. This CDR3 is built from 16 residues. The CDR3 region has the DNA TGTGCCAGCAGCCCCCGGGGTAGCGGGGGGGCGAATGAGCAGTTCTTC. This gives the protein CASSPRGSGGANEQFF. Looking up the rest from reference TRBV7-7 and TRBJ2-1 gives the full variable domain: GAGVSQSPRYKVTKRGQDVTLRCDPISSHATLYWYQQALGQGPEFLTYFNYEAQPDKSGLPSDRFSAERPEGSISTLTIQRTEQRDSAMYRCASSPRGSGGANEQFFGPGTRLTVL.

The rearrangement joins TRBV12-3 or TRBV12-4 to TRBJ1-2; D is undetermined. This CDR3 has 13 amino acids. Trimming shortened V by 5 bases and J by 2 bases, and 9 bases separated the two germline ends. DNA of the CDR3: TGTGCCAGCAGTCCAGTAGGGAACTATGGCTACACCTTC. This translates into CASSPVGNYGYTF.